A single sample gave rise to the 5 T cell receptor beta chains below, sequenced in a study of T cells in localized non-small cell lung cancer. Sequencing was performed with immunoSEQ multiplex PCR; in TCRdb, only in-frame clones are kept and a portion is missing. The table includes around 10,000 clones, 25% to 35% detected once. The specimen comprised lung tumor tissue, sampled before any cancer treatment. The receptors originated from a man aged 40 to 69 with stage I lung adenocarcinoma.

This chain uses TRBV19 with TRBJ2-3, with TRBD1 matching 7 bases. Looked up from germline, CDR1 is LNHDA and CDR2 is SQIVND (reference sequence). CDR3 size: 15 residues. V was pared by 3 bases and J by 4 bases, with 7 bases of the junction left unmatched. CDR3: CASSIPHRGPDTQYF. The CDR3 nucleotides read TGTGCCAGTAGTATCCCGCACAGGGGCCCAGATACGCAGTATTTT.

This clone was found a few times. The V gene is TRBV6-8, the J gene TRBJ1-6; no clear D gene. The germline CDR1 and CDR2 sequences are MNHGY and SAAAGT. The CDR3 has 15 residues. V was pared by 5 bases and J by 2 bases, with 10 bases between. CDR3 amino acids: CASSPGNPYNSPLHF. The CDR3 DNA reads TGTGCCAGCAGTCCGGGGAACCCCTATAATTCACCCCTCCACTTT.

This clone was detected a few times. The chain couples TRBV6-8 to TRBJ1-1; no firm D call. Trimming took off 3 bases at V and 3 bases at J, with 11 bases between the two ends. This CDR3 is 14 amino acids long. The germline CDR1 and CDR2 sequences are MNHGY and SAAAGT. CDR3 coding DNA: TGTGCCAGCAGTTATGCGGGCAAGGACACTGAAGCTTTCTTT. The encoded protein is CASSYAGKDTEAFF.

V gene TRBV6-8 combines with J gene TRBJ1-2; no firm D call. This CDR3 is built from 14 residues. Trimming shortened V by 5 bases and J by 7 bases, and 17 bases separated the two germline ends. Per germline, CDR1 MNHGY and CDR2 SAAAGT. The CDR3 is CASSIAGRDRGYTF. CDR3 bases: TGTGCCAGCAGTATCGCTGGACGCGACCGTGGCTACACCTTC.

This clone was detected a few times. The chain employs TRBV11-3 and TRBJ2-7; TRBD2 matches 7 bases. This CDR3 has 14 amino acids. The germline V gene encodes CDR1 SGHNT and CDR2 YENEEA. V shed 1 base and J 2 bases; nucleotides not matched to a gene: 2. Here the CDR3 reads CASSLGRGTYEQYF. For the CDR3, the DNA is TGTGCCAGCAGCTTAGGGCGGGGGACCTACGAGCAGTACTTC.